These 25 T cell receptor beta chains share one sample of origin, sequenced in a study of T cell responses to AZD1222 COVID-19 vaccine. TCRdb's table, derived via immunoSEQ multiplex PCR, lists solely in-frame clones and lacks some. There are hundreds of thousands of clones in the sample; 90% to 95% occur only once, and roughly 0.51% lies in the top ten. Sequences were derived from peripheral blood, sampled 28 days after the second AZD1222 dose. The source is an adult who received the AZD1222 COVID-19 vaccine.

This CDR3 reads CATSRDFRDSTDTQYF. The DNA of the CDR3 is TGTGCCACCAGCAGAGATTTCCGGGACAGCACAGATACGCAGTATTTT. The gene calls are TRBV15 and TRBJ2-3; D tentatively reads TRBD1 or TRBD2 (5 bases each). The CDR3 extends over 16 amino acids. Trimming left V 0 bases short and J 0 bases short, with 10 bases between. Germline V CDR1 and CDR2: LNHNV, YYDKDF (reference sequence). The variable domain in full, with the rest retrieved from reference TRBV15 and TRBJ2-3, is DAMVIQNPRYQVTQFGKPVTLSCSQTLNHNVMYWYQQKSSQAPKLLFHYYDKDFNNEADTPDNFQSRRPNTSFCFLDIRSPGLGDTAMYLCATSRDFRDSTDTQYFGPGTRLTVL.

V usage is TRBV28 and J usage is TRBJ1-2; a weak D match, TRBD1 (5 bases). V was trimmed by 5 bases and J by 3 bases, leaving 16 bases between them. Per the germline V gene, CDR1 is MDHEN and CDR2 is SYDVKM. This CDR3 is built from 15 residues. The DNA of the CDR3 is TGTGCCAGCAGTCCCGGAACAGGACGTCACTATGGCTACACCTTC. Translated: CASSPGTGRHYGYTF.

The rearrangement joins TRBV28 to TRBJ2-1; tentatively, D is TRBD1 or TRBD2 (6 bases each). The CDR3 has 15 amino acids. CDR1 and CDR2 from the germline V gene are MDHEN and SYDVKM. The V and J ends lost 4 bases and 3 bases respectively, with 13 bases between them. This chain's CDR3 is CASSSQGRGYNEQFF. CDR3 coding DNA: TGTGCCAGCAGTTCTCAGGGGCGGGGCTACAATGAGCAGTTCTTC.

The chain carries TRBV18 and TRBJ1-1; D remains unclear. This CDR3 has 13 amino acids. CDR1 and CDR2 from the germline V gene are KGHSH and LQKENI. Between the trimmed V and J ends, which lost 2 bases and 7 bases, there was a span of 11 bases. Written as DNA, the CDR3 is TGTGCCAGCTCACCAGCTCCGACTCATGAAGCTTTCTTT. The encoded protein is CASSPAPTHEAFF. The full variable domain, completed using reference TRBV18 and TRBJ1-1, is NAGVMQNPRHLVRRRGQEARLRCSPMKGHSHVYWYRQLPEEGLKFMVYLQKENIIDESGMPKERFSAEFPKEGPSILRIQQVVRGDSAAYFCASSPAPTHEAFFGQGTRLTVV.

The V call is TRBV24-1, the J call TRBJ2-1; D remains ambiguous. CDR3 length equals 12 residues. The germline gives CDR1 KGHDR, CDR2 SFDVKD. Trimming cost V 2 bases and J 8 bases, with 6 bases left between them. The CDR3 nucleotides read TGTGCCACCAGTGATTACCGGGATGAGCAGTTCTTC. This encodes CATSDYRDEQFF.

This chain links TRBV10-3 with TRBJ1-1; D remains unclear. From germline, CDR1 is ENHRY and CDR2 SYGVKD. Trimming left V 9 bases short and J 1 base short, with 12 bases between. The CDR3 consists of 13 residues. This CDR3 is CAISWTENTEAFF. The CDR3 DNA is TGTGCCATTTCATGGACTGAGAACACTGAAGCTTTCTTT.

This rearrangement joins TRBV14 to TRBJ1-3; D ambiguous. V lost 2 bases and J 2 bases, leaving 1 base between the germline ends. This CDR3 is built from 12 residues. Germline CDR1 reads SGHDN; CDR2 reads FVKESK. In DNA, the CDR3 is TGTGCCAGCAGCCAACCTGGAAACACCATATATTTT. Its translation is CASSQPGNTIYF.

The V gene is TRBV6-4, the J gene TRBJ1-6, with TRBD1 identical over 7 bases. V was pared by 6 bases and J by 0 bases, with 2 bases of the junction left unmatched. The germline V gene has CDR1 MRHNA and CDR2 SNTAGT. CDR3 length: 15 residues. CDR3 sequence: CASSPGGSYNSPLHF. DNA of the CDR3: TGTGCCAGCAGCCCAGGGGGCTCCTATAATTCACCCCTCCACTTT.

The CDR3 loop reads CASSLSPGLSGNEQFF. Here the CDR3 DNA reads TGTGCCAGCAGTTTATCACCGGGCCTCTCCGGGAATGAGCAGTTCTTC. The chain is built from TRBV28 and TRBJ2-1, with D unresolved. Germline CDR1 and CDR2: MDHEN and SYDVKM. The CDR3 runs to 16 residues. Trimming stripped 1 base from V and 7 bases from J, with 17 bases between.

This clone was observed once. The CDR3 DNA reads TGTGCCAGCACTCTGACAGAGGCGAAACATGGCTACACCTTC. Residues: CASTLTEAKHGYTF. The V and J genes are TRBV6-5 and TRBJ1-2, with D perhaps matching TRBD1 (5 bases). The CDR3 contains 14 residues. The V end was cut by 7 bases, the J end by 6 bases, with 18 bases between. Germline V gene sequence: CDR1 MNHEY, CDR2 SVGAGI.

The chain employs TRBV12-2 and TRBJ1-5. TRBV12-2 is termed a pseudogene. CDR3 length: 12 amino acids. In DNA, the CDR3 is TGTGCAAGTCGCCCGGGCGGGCAGCCCCAGCATTTT. This sequence encodes CASRPGGQPQHF.

This chain connects TRBV14 to TRBJ1-6; D gene uncertain. In germline, CDR1 is SGHDN, CDR2 FVKESK. This CDR3 is built from 15 residues. V shed 4 bases and J shed 7 bases, with 14 bases lying between them. The CDR3 bases are TGTGCCAGCAGCCGTACGTGGACGGACAATTCACCCCTCCACTTT. Translated, it gives CASSRTWTDNSPLHF.

The chain uses TRBV7-8 and TRBJ2-7; possibly TRBD1 or TRBD2 for D (5 bases each). Germline-derived CDR1 and CDR2 are SGHVS and FQNEAQ. This CDR3 contains 16 residues. V was cut by 4 bases and J by 3 bases, with 19 bases left in between. The CDR3 bases are TGTGCCAGCAGCTCGTTAGATGGGACGATTCGCTACGAGCAGTACTTC. It yields the protein CASSSLDGTIRYEQYF.

The rearrangement joins TRBV3-1 (or the pseudogene TRBV3-2) to TRBJ1-1; maybe TRBD1 (5 bases). V lost 9 bases and J lost 6, with 17 bases in between. The germline V gene has CDR1 LGHDT and CDR2 YNNKEL (reference sequence). This CDR3 is 13 amino acids long. CDR3 sequence: CASTLRGEAEAFF. The CDR3 DNA reads as TGTGCCAGTACTTTGCGAGGGGAGGCTGAAGCTTTCTTT.

This chain links TRBV3-1 (or the pseudogene TRBV3-2) with TRBJ2-7; 11 positions match TRBD2. The CDR3 covers 18 residues. Germline trimming cut 1 base from V and 0 bases from J; bases unmatched to any gene: 8. Germline CDR1 reads LGHDT; CDR2 reads YNNKEL (reference sequence). CDR3 protein: CASSQGETSGTSSYEQYF. The CDR3 region has the DNA TGTGCCAGCAGCCAAGGTGAGACTAGCGGGACTAGCTCCTACGAGCAGTACTTC.

The V and J genes are TRBV28 and TRBJ2-7; 11 positions match TRBD2. This CDR3 contains 17 residues. Trimming at V came to 3 bases and at J to 0 bases, leaving 7 bases not matched to a gene. Germline V CDR1 and CDR2: MDHEN, SYDVKM. The DNA of the CDR3 is TGTGCCAGCAGTTTTGTGGGACTAGCGGATAGCTCCTACGAGCAGTACTTC. Its protein is CASSFVGLADSSYEQYF.

V and J are TRBV6-1 and TRBJ2-7; D not certain. Germline CDR1 MNHNS, CDR2 SASEGT. Trimming left V 8 bases short and J 2 bases short, with 7 bases between. The CDR3 runs to 11 residues. In DNA, the CDR3 is TGTGCCAGCGGCCCTACCTACGAGCAGTACTTC. Translated, it gives CASGPTYEQYF.

The chain carries TRBV4-1 and TRBJ2-2; D is possibly TRBD2 (6 bases). Per germline, CDR1 MGHRA and CDR2 YSYEKL. The CDR3 is made up of 15 amino acids. V dropped 1 base and J dropped 3 bases, with 9 bases sitting between them. CDR3 DNA sequence: TGCGCCAGCAGCCAAGCGGGGGTCCACACCGGGGAGCTGTTTTTT. It translates to CASSQAGVHTGELFF.

J is TRBJ1-2 and V is TRBV6-5; D is unresolved. V lost 6 bases and J lost 6, with 14 bases in between. Germline-derived CDR1 and CDR2 are MNHEY and SVGAGI. The CDR3 contains 13 residues. CDR3 in DNA: TGTGCCAGCAGCCTCAACGGGTTGAATGGCTACACCTTC. Its protein product is CASSLNGLNGYTF.

The chain recombines TRBV30 with TRBJ1-1; no firm D call. V was shortened by 5 bases and J by 5 bases, with 9 bases between the two germline ends. The germline gives CDR1 GTSNPN, CDR2 SVGIG (reference sequence). The CDR3 length is 11 residues. CDR3 amino acids: CAWVVATEAFF. DNA of the CDR3: TGTGCCTGGGTAGTGGCTACTGAAGCTTTCTTT.

The CDR3 DNA follows: TGTGCCAGCAGTCCGTCCGGGACTAGCGGGATAAGCTCCTACAATGAGCAGTTCTTC. Protein: CASSPSGTSGISSYNEQFF. The J gene is TRBJ2-1, the V gene TRBV3-1 (or the pseudogene TRBV3-2), with TRBD2 identical over 13 bases. V lost 6 bases, J lost 0 bases, and 11 bases stayed unmatched. CDR1 and CDR2 (germline): LGHDT, YNNKEL (reference sequence). This CDR3 comprises 19 residues.

This clone was recorded only once. DNA of the CDR3: TGCGCCAGCAGCCAAGACAGGGGGATAGGAGAGACCCAGTACTTC. Residues: CASSQDRGIGETQYF. The rearrangement uses TRBV4-1 and TRBJ2-5; the match to TRBD1 covers 7 bases. The CDR3 extends over 15 amino acids. Germline V gene lookup returns CDR1 MGHRA and CDR2 YSYEKL. V was clipped by 0 bases and J by 4 bases; unmatched bases: 5.

The genes are TRBV9 and TRBJ2-7; 9 bases match TRBD2. Trimming at V came to 0 bases and at J to 3 bases, leaving 4 bases not matched to a gene. CDR3 length: 15 residues. Germline values: CDR1 SGDLS, CDR2 YYNGEE. CDR3 sequence (DNA): TGTGCCAGCAGCGTAGGGACTAGCGAACTCTACGAGCAGTACTTC. Encoded protein: CASSVGTSELYEQYF.

This clone was detected once. V usage is TRBV28 and J usage is TRBJ1-4, with a weak D call TRBD1 (6 bases). Germline CDR1 MDHEN, CDR2 SYDVKM. Trimming took off 4 bases at V and 5 bases at J, with 14 bases between the two ends. This CDR3 has 15 residues. CDR3 in DNA: TGTGCCAGCAGTTGGGGGGAAGGGGGGAATGAAAAACTGTTTTTT. It yields the protein CASSWGEGGNEKLFF.

The J gene is TRBJ1-2, the V gene TRBV18, with D possibly matching TRBD1 (5 bases). Germline V lookup: CDR1 KGHSH, CDR2 LQKENI. V was trimmed by 6 bases and J by 5 bases, leaving 13 bases between them. CDR3 size: 13 residues. The CDR3 DNA reads as TGTGCCAGCTCTGACGACAGCTCGTATGGCTACACCTTC. Translating gives CASSDDSSYGYTF.